The rows below give T cell receptor beta chains drawn from one sample of a study of blood T cell repertoires in COVID-19. The method was immunoSEQ multiplex PCR; TCRdb's version includes in-frame clones alone and lacks a portion of them. The top ten hold roughly a tenth of the sample, which has around 64,000 clones, roughly 87% seen once. Sequencing input: peripheral blood. These TCRs come from a woman aged 18-35 years with acute or convalescent COVID-19. CDR3s include the opening cysteine and the closing phenylalanine or tryptophan.

TRBV19,CARLAGYNEQFF
TRBV2,CASRARLAGNYGELFF
TRBV9,CASSPNGGRANTEAFF
TRBV10-2,CASSPTGIIAKNIQYF
TRBV6-5,CATLTGQQNTEAFF
TRBV7-9,CASSLQGVEQYF
TRBV30,CAFDKSFNSPLHF
TRBV9,CASSVDGRGVNSGNTIYF
TRBV11-2,CASSPTPGITYEQYF
TRBV2,CASAQQQGGETQYF